The 28 T cell receptor beta chains below were found in one sample sequenced in a study of OX40 agonist ivuxolimab in advanced cancers. Clones were read by immunoSEQ multiplex PCR, and TCRdb kept only the in-frame ones, dropping some. The sample has 50,000 to 55,000 clones, around nine tenths seen once; the top ten hold approximately 1.5%. Sample: CD4+ or CD8+ T cells sorted from blood, taken in a trial of the OX40 agonist ivuxolimab. These receptors came from an adult with an advanced solid tumor such as melanoma, head and neck, liver or kidney cancer.

The V gene is TRBV29-1, the J gene TRBJ2-1; 8 nucleotides match TRBD2. The V segment lost 4 bases and the J segment 9 bases; nucleotides outside the gene matches: 5. Germline V gene sequence: CDR1 SQVTM, CDR2 ANQGSEA. The CDR3 has 12 amino acids. The CDR3 coding sequence is TGCAGCGTTGTCCGGGGGGGGTCTGAGCAGTTCTTC. Translating it yields CSVVRGGSEQFF.

The rearrangement joins TRBV2 to TRBJ1-5, with TRBD1 as a possible D gene (6 bases). The CDR3 extends over 14 amino acids. V was clipped by 5 bases and J by 2 bases, with 10 bases between them. The germline V gene has CDR1 SNHLY and CDR2 FYNNEI. The CDR3, as DNA: TGTGCCAGCAGTTTAGGGGGAGGCAATCAGCCCCAGCATTTT. As protein: CASSLGGGNQPQHF.

The gene calls are TRBV14 and TRBJ2-1; 11 bases fit TRBD2. After removal of 0 bases from V and 4 bases from J, the junction contained 11 bases not matched to a gene. The germline gives CDR1 SGHDN, CDR2 FVKESK. The CDR3 totals 19 residues. The CDR3 bases are TGTGCCAGCAGCCAAGAAGCGGCCTCTAGCGGGAGGAAATACAATGAGCAGTTCTTC. Its translation is CASSQEAASSGRKYNEQFF.

This rearrangement joins TRBV5-4 to TRBJ2-1, with TRBD2 matching over 8 bases. Trimming removed 3 bases from V and 6 bases from J; junction bases left unmatched: 8. CDR1 and CDR2 (germline): SGHNT, YYREEE (reference sequence). This CDR3 has 15 residues. CDR3 residues: CASSSGTRSGNEQFF. The DNA of the CDR3 is TGTGCCAGCAGCTCCGGGACTAGATCGGGCAATGAGCAGTTCTTC.

The chain is built from TRBV11-2 and TRBJ1-4, with TRBD1 as a possible D gene (5 bases). This CDR3 has 15 residues. V lost 4 bases and J 7 bases, leaving 16 bases between the germline ends. Germline CDR1 and CDR2: SGHAT and FQNNGV. The CDR3 here is CASSSGEVSGEKLFF. The CDR3 bases are TGTGCCAGCAGCTCGGGGGAAGTATCGGGTGAAAAACTGTTTTTT.

The chain links TRBV7-9 to TRBJ1-2; no firm D call. This CDR3 is built from 13 residues. The V end lost 1 base, the J end lost 8 bases, and 11 bases lay between the germline ends. CDR1 SEHNR and CDR2 FQNEAQ come from the germline V gene (reference sequence). CDR3 DNA: TGTGCCAGCAGCTTAGAACTTGGAGGGGGCTACACCTTC. This gives the protein CASSLELGGGYTF.

This chain links TRBV30 with TRBJ2-2; the D is unclear. The V and J ends lost 4 bases and 4 bases respectively, with 16 bases between them. CDR1 is GTSNPN, CDR2 SVGIG, per germline (reference sequence). The CDR3 sequence is 15 residues long. The CDR3 DNA follows: TGTGCCTGGAAAGTTCCGGGCATTGGCACCGGGGAGCTGTTTTTT. Protein product: CAWKVPGIGTGELFF.

V usage is TRBV27 and J usage is TRBJ1-6; no clear D gene. The CDR3 has 12 residues. The germline CDR1 and CDR2 sequences are MNHEY and SMNVEV (reference sequence). Trimming took 10 bases from V and 0 from J, leaving 4 bases between them. In DNA form, the CDR3 reads TGTGCCACTAGCTCCTATAATTCACCCCTCCACTTT. Its protein product is CATSSYNSPLHF.

The V and J genes are TRBV5-1 and TRBJ2-3; D gene unclear. Germline loops: CDR1 SGHRS, CDR2 YFSETQ. The ends were cut back, 0 bases at V and 2 bases at J, with 4 bases in the middle. The CDR3 has 13 residues. In DNA, the CDR3 is TGCGCCAGCAGCTTGGCCCCCACAGATACGCAGTATTTT. This sequence encodes CASSLAPTDTQYF.

The chain combines TRBV9 with TRBJ2-5, with D perhaps TRBD2 (5 bases). Germline CDR1 reads SGDLS; CDR2 reads YYNGEE. This CDR3 spans 16 amino acids. The germline V and J ends were trimmed by 2 bases and 2 bases, with 16 bases remaining between them. The CDR3 is CASSVAEAGLQETQYF. CDR3 coding DNA: TGTGCCAGCAGCGTGGCGGAGGCCGGACTTCAAGAGACCCAGTACTTC.

The rearrangement uses TRBV19 and TRBJ1-5; 9 bases agree with TRBD1. V was clipped by 1 base and J by 3 bases; unmatched bases: 1. The CDR3 loop spans 15 amino acids. Germline CDR1 and CDR2: LNHDA and SQIVND (reference sequence). CDR3 residues: CASSIGQGVNQPQHF. CDR3 nucleotide sequence: TGTGCCAGTAGTATAGGACAGGGGGTCAATCAGCCCCAGCATTTT.

The chain joins TRBV30 to TRBJ2-7, with TRBD2 as a possible D gene (5 bases). Germline V gene sequence: CDR1 GTSNPN, CDR2 SVGIG (reference sequence). Deletions cut 2 bases from V and 0 bases from J, with 5 bases between. The CDR3 is 12 amino acids. CDR3 residues: CAWSRGSYEQYF. In nucleotides, the CDR3 is TGTGCCTGGAGTCGGGGCTCCTACGAGCAGTACTTC.

The chain carries TRBV2 and TRBJ2-2; no definite D call. V was clipped by 5 bases and J by 9 bases, with 10 bases between them. The CDR3 consists of 12 residues. Germline loops: CDR1 SNHLY, CDR2 FYNNEI. The DNA of the CDR3 is TGTGCCAGCAGTCTACCCCCCCGGGAGCTGTTTTTT. This codes for CASSLPPRELFF.

For the CDR3, the DNA is TGTGCCAGCAGTGCAACCGGGAGTTTTGGCAATCAGCCCCAGCATTTT. The encoded protein is CASSATGSFGNQPQHF. This chain links TRBV6-1 with TRBJ1-5, with D hard to call. The germline V gene encodes CDR1 MNHNS and CDR2 SASEGT. V was trimmed by 4 bases and J by 2 bases, leaving 15 bases between them. This CDR3 region has 16 residues.

The rearrangement joins TRBV5-8 to TRBJ1-5, with 10 bases identical to TRBD1. This CDR3 is 17 amino acids long. Germline V gene sequence: CDR1 SGHTS, CDR2 YDEGEE. The junction had 9 bases not matched to a gene; V was cut back by 5 bases and J by 1 base. The CDR3 region is CASRPGQGGRSNQPQHF. CDR3 sequence (DNA): TGTGCCAGCAGACCTGGACAGGGGGGACGAAGCAATCAGCCCCAGCATTTT.

The J gene is TRBJ2-7, the V gene TRBV4-1, with D tentatively TRBD1 (6 bases). Germline V gene lookup returns CDR1 MGHRA and CDR2 YSYEKL. V shed 4 bases and J shed 2 bases, with 15 bases lying between them. There are 15 residues in the CDR3. The DNA for the CDR3 is TGCGCCAGCAGCCGGAACCGGGACACCACCTACGAGCAGTACTTC. Residues: CASSRNRDTTYEQYF.

On this clone itself: No conserved phenylalanine or tryptophan ends this CDR3, so it is likely a read error. The DNA is omitted, as the CDR3 cannot be located on it reliably, and the CDR3 follows TCRdb's listing. V is TRBV11-3 and J is TRBJ2-7; TRBD2 is the table's D call and was not checked against the DNA. Inclusive of both ends, the CDR3 amounts to 10 amino acids. Germline lookup yields CDR1 SGHNT and CDR2 YENEEA. CDR3 loop: CASSLSRGGL.

The V gene is TRBV9, the J gene TRBJ1-1; a weak D match, TRBD1 (5 bases). Deletions cut 0 bases from V and 4 bases from J, with 13 bases between. The CDR3 covers 15 residues. Per germline, CDR1 SGDLS and CDR2 YYNGEE. CDR3 sequence: CASSVVGGSGTEAFF. Written as DNA, the CDR3 is TGTGCCAGCAGCGTAGTTGGGGGGTCGGGCACTGAAGCTTTCTTT.

The genes are TRBV2 and TRBJ1-2; a weak D match, TRBD1 (6 bases). V was cut by 8 bases and J by 4 bases, with 17 bases left in between. CDR3 length: 14 amino acids. Germline V CDR1 and CDR2: SNHLY, FYNNEI. CDR3 in amino acids: CASLTVWTAYGYTF. In DNA, the CDR3 is TGTGCCAGCCTTACTGTGTGGACAGCCTATGGCTACACCTTC.

This rearrangement joins TRBV5-1 to TRBJ2-2; no firm D call. The germline CDR1 and CDR2 sequences are SGHRS and YFSETQ. Between the trimmed V and J ends, which lost 0 bases and 9 bases, there was a span of 12 bases. CDR3 size: 14 residues. CDR3 sequence: CASSLETSTRELFF. The CDR3 DNA reads TGCGCCAGCAGCTTGGAGACAAGCACGAGGGAGCTGTTTTTT.

V and J are TRBV18 and TRBJ2-7, with TRBD2 matching over 8 bases. CDR3 length: 14 residues. After removal of 8 bases from V and 5 bases from J, the junction contained 11 bases not matched to a gene. Germline V lookup: CDR1 KGHSH, CDR2 LQKENI. CDR3 bases: TGTGCCAGCCGGGGGGGTTCAAGTGGGGACGAGCAGTACTTC. As protein: CASRGGSSGDEQYF.

The chain employs TRBV27 and TRBJ1-1; 8 bases match TRBD1. The germline CDR1 and CDR2 sequences are MNHEY and SMNVEV (reference sequence). The CDR3 is made up of 14 amino acids. The junction had 12 bases not matched to a gene; V was cut back by 5 bases and J by 10 bases. The CDR3 protein is CASSQGQGGYVAFF. In DNA form, the CDR3 reads TGTGCCAGCAGTCAAGGACAGGGAGGATATGTAGCTTTCTTT.

Only a few counts were recorded for this clone. V usage is TRBV4-1 and J usage is TRBJ1-3; D perhaps matches TRBD1 (5 bases). This CDR3 has 13 residues. V was clipped by 4 bases and J by 8 bases, with 12 bases between them. Per germline, CDR1 MGHRA and CDR2 YSYEKL. In DNA form, the CDR3 reads TGCGCCAGCAGCCGGGGACCCTCGGACACCATATATTTT. It specifies CASSRGPSDTIYF.

The chain combines TRBV5-4 with TRBJ2-5; no clear D gene. Germline CDR1 reads SGHNT; CDR2 reads YYREEE (reference sequence). V dropped 1 base and J dropped 1 base, with 8 bases sitting between them. The CDR3 extends over 14 amino acids. The CDR3 protein is CASSLPSRQETQYF. The CDR3 DNA follows: TGTGCCAGCAGCTTGCCCAGCCGCCAAGAGACCCAGTACTTC.

V is TRBV11-2 and J is TRBJ2-7; D call uncertain. Germline values: CDR1 SGHAT, CDR2 FQNNGV. This CDR3 has 12 amino acids. V dropped 3 bases and J dropped 4 bases, with 7 bases sitting between them. The CDR3 sequence is CASSFFPYEQYF. The CDR3 DNA reads TGTGCCAGCAGCTTCTTCCCGTACGAGCAGTACTTC.

The chain links TRBV7-9 to TRBJ1-5, with D unresolved. The CDR3 runs 11 residues. CDR1 is SEHNR and CDR2 is FQNEAQ in the germline V gene (reference sequence). The germline V and J ends were trimmed by 8 bases and 4 bases, with 6 bases remaining between them. The CDR3 bases are TGTGCCAGCGGTCAGAATCAGCCCCAGCATTTT. Translating gives CASGQNQPQHF.

This rearrangement joins TRBV19 to TRBJ2-4, with TRBD2 matching over 9 bases. From germline, CDR1 is LNHDA and CDR2 SQIVND (reference sequence). The CDR3 runs 19 residues. The ends lost 5 bases at V and 0 bases at J; junction bases unmatched: 14. CDR3 coding DNA: TGTGCCAGTAGTTATAGCGGGAGTGGAGGGAACCTAGCCAAAAACATTCAGTACTTC. It codes for CASSYSGSGGNLAKNIQYF.

The chain couples TRBV19 to TRBJ1-5; possible D gene TRBD1, 6 bases. This CDR3 is built from 13 residues. CDR1 is LNHDA, CDR2 SQIVND, per germline (reference sequence). The ends were cut back, 6 bases at V and 7 bases at J, with 13 bases in the middle. The CDR3: CASSQQGPQPQHF. In nucleotides, the CDR3 is TGTGCCAGTAGCCAACAGGGCCCCCAGCCCCAGCATTTT.